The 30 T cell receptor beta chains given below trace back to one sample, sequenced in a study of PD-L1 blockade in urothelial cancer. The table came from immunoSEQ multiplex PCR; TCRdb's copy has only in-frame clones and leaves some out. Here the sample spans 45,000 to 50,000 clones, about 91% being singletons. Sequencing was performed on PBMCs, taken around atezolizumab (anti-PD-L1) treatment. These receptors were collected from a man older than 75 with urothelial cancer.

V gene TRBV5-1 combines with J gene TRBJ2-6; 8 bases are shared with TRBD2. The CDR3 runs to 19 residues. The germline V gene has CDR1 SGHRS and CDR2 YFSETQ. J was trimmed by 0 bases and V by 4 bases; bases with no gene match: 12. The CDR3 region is CASSRDGRAALSGANVLTF. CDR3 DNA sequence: TGCGCCAGCAGCAGGGACGGGAGGGCGGCCCTCTCTGGGGCCAACGTCCTGACTTTC.

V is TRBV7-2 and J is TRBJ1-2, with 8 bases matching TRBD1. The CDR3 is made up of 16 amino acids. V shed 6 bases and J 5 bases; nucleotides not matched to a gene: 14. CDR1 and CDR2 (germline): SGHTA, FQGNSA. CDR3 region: CASSPNPGQGRYGYTF. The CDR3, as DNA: TGTGCCAGCAGTCCTAACCCCGGACAGGGTCGATATGGCTACACCTTC.

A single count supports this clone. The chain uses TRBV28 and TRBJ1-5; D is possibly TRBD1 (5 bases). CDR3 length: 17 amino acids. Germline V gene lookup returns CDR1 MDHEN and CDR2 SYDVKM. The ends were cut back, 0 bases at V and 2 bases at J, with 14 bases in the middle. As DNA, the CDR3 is TGTGCCAGCAGTTTATGGACCAAAAGGGGTGGCAATCAGCCCCAGCATTTT. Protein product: CASSLWTKRGGNQPQHF.

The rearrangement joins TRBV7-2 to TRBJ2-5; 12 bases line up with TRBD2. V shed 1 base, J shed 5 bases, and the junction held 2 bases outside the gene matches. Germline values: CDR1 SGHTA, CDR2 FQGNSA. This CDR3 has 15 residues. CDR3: CASSLGLAGAETQYF. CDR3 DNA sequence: TGTGCCAGCAGCTTAGGACTAGCGGGAGCGGAGACCCAGTACTTC. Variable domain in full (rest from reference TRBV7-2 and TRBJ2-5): GAGVSQSPSNKVTEKGKDVELRCDPISGHTALYWYRQSLGQGLEFLIYFQGNSAPDKSGLPSDRFSAERTGGSVSTLTIQRTQQEDSAVYLCASSLGLAGAETQYFGPGTRLLVL.

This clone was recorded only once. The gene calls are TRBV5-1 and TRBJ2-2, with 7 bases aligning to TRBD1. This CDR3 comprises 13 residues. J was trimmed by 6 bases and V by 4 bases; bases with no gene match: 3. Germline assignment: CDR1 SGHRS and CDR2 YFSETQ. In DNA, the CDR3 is TGCGCCAGCAGCCCCGGGACAGCCGGGGAGCTGTTTTTT. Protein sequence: CASSPGTAGELFF.

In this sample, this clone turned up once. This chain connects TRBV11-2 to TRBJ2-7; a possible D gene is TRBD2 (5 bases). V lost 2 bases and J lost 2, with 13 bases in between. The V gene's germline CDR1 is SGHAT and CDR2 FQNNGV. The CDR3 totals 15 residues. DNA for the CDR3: TGTGCCAGCAGCTTACCGAGCGGAGGCCCCTACGAGCAGTACTTC. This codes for CASSLPSGGPYEQYF. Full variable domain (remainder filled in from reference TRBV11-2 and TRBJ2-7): EAGVAQSPRYKIIEKRQSVAFWCNPISGHATLYWYQQILGQGPKLLIQFQNNGVVDDSQLPKDRFSAERLKGVDSTLKIQPAKLEDSAVYLCASSLPSGGPYEQYFGPGTRLTVT.

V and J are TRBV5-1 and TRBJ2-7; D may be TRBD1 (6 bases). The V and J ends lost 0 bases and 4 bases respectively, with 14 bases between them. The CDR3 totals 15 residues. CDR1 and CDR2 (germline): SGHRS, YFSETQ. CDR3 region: CASSLVAGDWYEQYF. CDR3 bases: TGCGCCAGCAGCTTGGTAGCAGGGGATTGGTACGAGCAGTACTTC.

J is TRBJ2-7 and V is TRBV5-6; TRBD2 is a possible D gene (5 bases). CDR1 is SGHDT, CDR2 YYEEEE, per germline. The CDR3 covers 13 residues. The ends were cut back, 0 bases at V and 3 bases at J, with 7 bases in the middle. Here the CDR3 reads CASSLVGGYEQYF. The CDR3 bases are TGTGCCAGCAGCTTGGTCGGAGGCTACGAGCAGTACTTC.

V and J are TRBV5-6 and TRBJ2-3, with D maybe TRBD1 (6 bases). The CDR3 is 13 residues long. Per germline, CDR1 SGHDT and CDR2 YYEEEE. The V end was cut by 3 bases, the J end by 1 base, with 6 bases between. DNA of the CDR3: TGTGCCAGCAGCTACAGGGGCACAGATACGCAGTATTTT. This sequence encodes CASSYRGTDTQYF.

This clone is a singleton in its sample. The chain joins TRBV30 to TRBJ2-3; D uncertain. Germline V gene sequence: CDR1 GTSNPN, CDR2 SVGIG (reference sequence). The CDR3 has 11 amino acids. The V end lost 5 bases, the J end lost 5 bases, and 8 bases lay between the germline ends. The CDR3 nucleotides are TGTGCCTGGGGCCATCAAGATACGCAGTATTTT. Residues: CAWGHQDTQYF.

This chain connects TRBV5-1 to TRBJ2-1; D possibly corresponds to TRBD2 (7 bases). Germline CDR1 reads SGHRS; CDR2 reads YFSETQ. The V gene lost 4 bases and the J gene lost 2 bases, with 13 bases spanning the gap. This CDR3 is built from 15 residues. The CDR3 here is CASSREGGAYNEQFF. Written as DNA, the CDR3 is TGCGCCAGCAGCCGCGAAGGGGGGGCCTACAATGAGCAGTTCTTC.

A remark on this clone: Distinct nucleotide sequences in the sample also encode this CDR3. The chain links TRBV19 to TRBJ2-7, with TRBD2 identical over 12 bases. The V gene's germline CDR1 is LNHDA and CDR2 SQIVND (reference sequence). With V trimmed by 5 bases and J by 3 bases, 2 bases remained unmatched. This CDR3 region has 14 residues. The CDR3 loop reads CASSLLAGGYEQYF. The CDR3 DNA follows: TGTGCCAGTAGTCTACTAGCGGGAGGCTACGAGCAGTACTTC.

The DNA for the CDR3 is TGTGCCTGGAGTGCGACTAGCGGGAGGGGCAGTGAGCAGTTCTTC. Residues: CAWSATSGRGSEQFF. The gene calls are TRBV30 and TRBJ2-1; 14 bases fit TRBD2. The CDR3 contains 15 residues. V dropped 1 base and J dropped 9; count of bases not matched to a gene: 5. CDR1 is GTSNPN, CDR2 SVGIG, per germline (reference sequence).

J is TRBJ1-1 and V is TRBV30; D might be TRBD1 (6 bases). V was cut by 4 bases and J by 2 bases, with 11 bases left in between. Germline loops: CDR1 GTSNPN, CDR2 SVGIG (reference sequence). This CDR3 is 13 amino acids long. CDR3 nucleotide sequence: TGTGCCTGGAAACGGACAGTTAACACTGAAGCTTTCTTT. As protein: CAWKRTVNTEAFF.

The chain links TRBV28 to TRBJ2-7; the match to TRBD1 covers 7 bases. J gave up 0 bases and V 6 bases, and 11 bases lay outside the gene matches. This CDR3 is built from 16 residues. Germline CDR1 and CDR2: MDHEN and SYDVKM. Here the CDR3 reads CASSSAGQERSYEQYF. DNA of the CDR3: TGTGCCAGCAGCTCCGCCGGACAGGAGCGCTCCTACGAGCAGTACTTC.

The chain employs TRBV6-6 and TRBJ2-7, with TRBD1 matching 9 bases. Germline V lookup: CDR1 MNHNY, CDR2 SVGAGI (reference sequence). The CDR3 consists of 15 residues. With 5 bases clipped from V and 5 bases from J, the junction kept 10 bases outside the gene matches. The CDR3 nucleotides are TGTGCCAGCAGTCCCCCCGGGACAGGGTTCCACGAGCAGTACTTC. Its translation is CASSPPGTGFHEQYF.

The CDR3 DNA follows: TGTGCCAGCAGACTTTCGACAGATACGCAGTATTTT. It yields the protein CASRLSTDTQYF. The chain combines TRBV28 with TRBJ2-3; D gene unclear. With 6 bases removed from V and 3 bases from J, the gap between germline ends came to 7 bases. The germline CDR1 and CDR2 sequences are MDHEN and SYDVKM. This CDR3 spans 12 amino acids.

The CDR3 reads CASSHPRTGGADEAFF. CDR3 in DNA: TGCGCCAGCAGCCACCCGCGGACAGGGGGCGCGGATGAAGCTTTCTTT. The chain joins TRBV4-1 to TRBJ1-1; TRBD1 matches at 11 bases. The junction had 10 bases not matched to a gene; V was cut back by 3 bases and J by 7 bases. Per germline, CDR1 MGHRA and CDR2 YSYEKL. The CDR3 is made up of 16 amino acids.

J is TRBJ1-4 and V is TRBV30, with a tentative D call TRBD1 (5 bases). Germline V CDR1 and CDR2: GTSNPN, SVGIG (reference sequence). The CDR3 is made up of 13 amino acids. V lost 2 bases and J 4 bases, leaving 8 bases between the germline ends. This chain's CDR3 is CAWSLTVNEKLFF. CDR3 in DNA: TGTGCCTGGAGTCTGACAGTTAATGAAAAACTGTTTTTT.

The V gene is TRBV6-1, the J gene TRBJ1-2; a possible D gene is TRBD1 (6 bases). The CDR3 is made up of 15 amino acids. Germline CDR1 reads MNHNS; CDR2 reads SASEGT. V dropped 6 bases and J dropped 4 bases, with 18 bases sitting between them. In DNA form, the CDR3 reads TGTGCCAGCAGCCTAACCCGGACAGCAACCTATGGCTACACCTTC. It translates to CASSLTRTATYGYTF.

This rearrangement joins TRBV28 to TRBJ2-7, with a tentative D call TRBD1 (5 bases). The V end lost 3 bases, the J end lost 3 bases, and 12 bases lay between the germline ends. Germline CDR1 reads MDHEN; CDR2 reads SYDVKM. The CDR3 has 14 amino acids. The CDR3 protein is CASSFPGLDYEQYF. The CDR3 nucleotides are TGTGCCAGCAGTTTTCCAGGGCTGGACTACGAGCAGTACTTC.

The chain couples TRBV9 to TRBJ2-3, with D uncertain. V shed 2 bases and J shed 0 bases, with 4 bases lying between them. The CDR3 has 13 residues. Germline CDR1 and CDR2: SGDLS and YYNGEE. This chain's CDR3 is CASSVTSTDTQYF. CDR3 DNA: TGTGCCAGCAGCGTGACTAGCACAGATACGCAGTATTTT.

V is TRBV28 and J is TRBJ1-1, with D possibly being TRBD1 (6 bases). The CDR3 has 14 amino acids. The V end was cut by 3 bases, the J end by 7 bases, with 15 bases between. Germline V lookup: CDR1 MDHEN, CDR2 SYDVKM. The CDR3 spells CASSLRGGGGEAFF. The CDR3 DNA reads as TGTGCCAGCAGTTTGAGGGGAGGGGGGGGTGAAGCTTTCTTT. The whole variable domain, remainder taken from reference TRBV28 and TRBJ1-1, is DVKVTQSSRYLVKRTGEKVFLECVQDMDHENMFWYRQDPGLGLRLIYFSYDVKMKEKGDIPEGYSVSREKKERFSLILESASTNQTSMYLCASSLRGGGGEAFFGQGTRLTVV.

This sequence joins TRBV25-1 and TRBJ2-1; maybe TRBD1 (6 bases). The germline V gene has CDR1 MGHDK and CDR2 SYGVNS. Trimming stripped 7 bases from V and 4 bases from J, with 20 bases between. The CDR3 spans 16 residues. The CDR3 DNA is TGTGCCAGCACGGCCTCTAACAGGGAACTTTACAATGAGCAGTTCTTC. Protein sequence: CASTASNRELYNEQFF.

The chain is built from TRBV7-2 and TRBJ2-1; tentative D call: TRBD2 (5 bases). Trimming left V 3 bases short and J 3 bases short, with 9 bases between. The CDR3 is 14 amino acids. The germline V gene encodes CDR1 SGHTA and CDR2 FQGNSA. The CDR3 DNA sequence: TGTGCCAGCAGCTTTATCCGGGACTACAATGAGCAGTTCTTC. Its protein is CASSFIRDYNEQFF.

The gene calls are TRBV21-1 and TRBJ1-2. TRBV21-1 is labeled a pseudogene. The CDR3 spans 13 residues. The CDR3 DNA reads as TGTGCCAGCAGCAAAGCGATTGGGGGGGGCTACACCTTC. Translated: CASSKAIGGGYTF.

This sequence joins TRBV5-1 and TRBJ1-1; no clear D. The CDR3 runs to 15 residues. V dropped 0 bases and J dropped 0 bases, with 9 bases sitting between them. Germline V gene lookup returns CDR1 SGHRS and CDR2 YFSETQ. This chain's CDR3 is CASSLAASLNTEAFF. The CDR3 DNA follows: TGCGCCAGCAGCTTGGCCGCCAGTTTGAACACTGAAGCTTTCTTT.

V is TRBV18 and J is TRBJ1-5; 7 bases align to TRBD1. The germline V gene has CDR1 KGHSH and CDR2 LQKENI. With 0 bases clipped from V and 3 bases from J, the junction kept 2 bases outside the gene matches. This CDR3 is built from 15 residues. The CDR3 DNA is TGTGCCAGCTCACCACCTGGACAGGCCAATCAGCCCCAGCATTTT. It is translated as CASSPPGQANQPQHF.

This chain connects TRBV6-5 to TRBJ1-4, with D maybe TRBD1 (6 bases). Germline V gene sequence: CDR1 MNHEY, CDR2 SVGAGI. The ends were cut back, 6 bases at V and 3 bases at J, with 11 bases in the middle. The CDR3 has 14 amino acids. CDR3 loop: CASSPGAANEKLFF. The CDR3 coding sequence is TGTGCCAGCAGCCCAGGGGCGGCTAATGAAAAACTGTTTTTT.

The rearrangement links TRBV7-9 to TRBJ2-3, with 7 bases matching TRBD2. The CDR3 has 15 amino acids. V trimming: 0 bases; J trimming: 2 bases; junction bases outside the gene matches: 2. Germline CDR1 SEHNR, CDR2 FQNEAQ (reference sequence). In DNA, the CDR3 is TGTGCCAGCAGCTTAGCCGGGGGGTACACAGATACGCAGTATTTT. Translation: CASSLAGGYTDTQYF.